This T cell receptor (beta chain) stems from a study of blood T cell repertoires in COVID-19. V lost 5 bases and J lost 5; bases outside the gene matches: 6. There are 14 residues in the CDR3. Germline values: CDR1 SGHNT, CDR2 YENEEA. Method: immunoSEQ multiplex PCR; TCRdb's copy keeps in-frame clones and lacks some. The sample lists approximately 120,000 clones, around 90% occurring once. The V gene is TRBV11-3, the J gene TRBJ2-1; 7 bases align to TRBD2. The sample was peripheral blood. The TCR sequence derives from a human donor in a cohort sampled during active COVID-19. The CDR3 protein is CASSGEGSDNEQFF. The CDR3 nucleotides are TGTGCCAGCAGCGGGGAGGGGAGTGACAATGAGCAGTTCTTC.